This T cell receptor (beta chain) was sequenced during a study of cytomegalovirus exposure and HLA in healthy donors. The wider study: The roughly 120 validation repertoires used the same platform as the 666 first-cohort repertoires, a later analysis reported.

TCRdb's table, derived via immunoSEQ multiplex PCR, lists solely in-frame clones and lacks some. The sample holds approximately 230,000 clones, approximately 84% seen once. Study-level results: The tendency of first-cohort TCR clusters to co-occur in the 110 or so validation repertoires emerged from a later analysis. Published work reported that the classifier diagnosed cytomegalovirus status with high specificity and sensitivity.

As concerns this clone: The antigen remains undetermined. This sample also contains other DNA sequences that code for the same CDR3.

Germline CDR1 is SGHRS and CDR2 is YFSETQ. V was shortened by 4 bases and J by 1 base, with 5 bases between the two germline ends. There are 12 residues in the CDR3. Specimen: PBMCs. The chain joins TRBV5-1 to TRBJ1-2; D gene unclear. This receptor was obtained from a man between 18 and 29 years old in good health and CMV-seropositive. CDR3 bases: TGCGCCAGCAGCACAGATAACTATGGCTACACCTTC. The encoded protein is CASSTDNYGYTF.